One and the same sample provided the 14 T cell receptor beta chains below, sequenced in a study of shared clonotypes between healthy human individuals. TCRdb's copy holds only in-frame clones and misses some; the assay was immunoSEQ multiplex PCR. Found here are about 2.1 million clones, more than 85% of them singletons; the top ten hold around 1.7%. Terminally differentiated effector memory CD45RA+ cells were excluded from the naive CD8 cells, which were CD45RO-negative and positively selected for CCR7. Sequenced material: naive CD8+ T cells from PBMCs. These receptors were collected from a man between 18 and 29 years old in good health. Some clones in this sample may be carry-over from other donors' samples.

V and J are TRBV6-5 and TRBJ2-3; possible D gene TRBD2, 5 bases. Germline values: CDR1 MNHEY, CDR2 SVGAGI. The CDR3 is 15 residues long. Trimming cost V 4 bases and J 3 bases, with 14 bases left between them. CDR3 loop: CASSSRTGRTDTQYF. Here the CDR3 DNA reads TGTGCCAGCAGTTCTCGGACTGGTCGGACAGATACGCAGTATTTT.

This chain uses TRBV28 with TRBJ2-7, with TRBD2 matching over 11 bases. The length of the CDR3 is 15 residues. Trimming took 2 bases from V and 2 from J; bases not matched to a gene: 2. The germline gives CDR1 MDHEN, CDR2 SYDVKM. This CDR3 reads CASSLRLAGTYEQYF. The CDR3 nucleotides are TGTGCCAGCAGTTTAAGACTAGCGGGGACCTACGAGCAGTACTTC.

The chain uses TRBV7-9 and TRBJ2-7; TRBD2 matches at 7 bases. The trim removed 5 bases at V and 0 bases at J, leaving 7 bases unmatched. This CDR3 has 15 residues. Per germline, CDR1 SEHNR and CDR2 FQNEAQ (reference sequence). The CDR3 region is CASSPSGISSYEQYF. The DNA of the CDR3 is TGTGCCAGCAGCCCCAGCGGGATCAGCTCCTACGAGCAGTACTTC.

The rearrangement joins TRBV28 to TRBJ2-7; D is ambiguous. The CDR3 runs 11 residues. V gave up 6 bases and J gave up 7 bases, with 10 bases separating them. The germline V gene has CDR1 MDHEN and CDR2 SYDVKM. CDR3 residues: CASSLSWEQYF. CDR3 nucleotides: TGTGCCAGCAGCCTCAGTTGGGAGCAGTACTTC. Filled out from reference TRBV28 and TRBJ2-7, the complete variable domain reads DVKVTQSSRYLVKRTGEKVFLECVQDMDHENMFWYRQDPGLGLRLIYFSYDVKMKEKGDIPEGYSVSREKKERFSLILESASTNQTSMYLCASSLSWEQYFGPGTRLTVT.

The chain employs TRBV19 and TRBJ1-3, with TRBD1 matching 8 bases. The CDR3 has 17 amino acids. The germline gives CDR1 LNHDA, CDR2 SQIVND (reference sequence). The junction had 11 bases not matched to a gene; V was cut back by 3 bases and J by 4 bases. The CDR3 bases are TGTGCCAGTAGTATTCACCTGGGACAGGCGGCCGGAAACACCATATATTTT. As protein: CASSIHLGQAAGNTIYF. Full variable domain (rest looked up from reference TRBV19 and TRBJ1-3): DGGITQSPKYLFRKEGQNVTLSCEQNLNHDAMYWYRQDPGQGLRLIYYSQIVNDFQKGDIAEGYSVSREKKESFPLTVTSAQKNPTAFYLCASSIHLGQAAGNTIYFGEGSWLTVV.

The chain links TRBV29-1 to TRBJ2-1; D is possibly TRBD2 (6 bases). The V end lost 5 bases, the J end lost 6 bases, and 20 bases lay between the germline ends. CDR3 length: 15 amino acids. Germline V gene data show CDR1 as SQVTM and CDR2 as ANQGSEA. The CDR3 DNA reads as TGCAGCGTTACCCCTCGGACGGGACTGGGCAATGAGCAGTTCTTC. This encodes CSVTPRTGLGNEQFF.

This clone was counted only a few times. The chain couples TRBV6-6 to TRBJ1-1; no reliable D call. Germline V gene lookup returns CDR1 MNHNY and CDR2 SVGAGI (reference sequence). Trimming cost V 7 bases and J 0 bases, with 9 bases left between them. This CDR3 contains 13 residues. CDR3 coding DNA: TGTGCCAGCATACAGCTTGTGAACACTGAAGCTTTCTTT. The encoded protein is CASIQLVNTEAFF.

The chain uses TRBV13 and TRBJ2-3, with D perhaps TRBD1 or TRBD2 (5 bases each). V was trimmed by 5 bases and J by 6 bases, leaving 12 bases between them. This CDR3 comprises 13 residues. Germline CDR1 reads PRHDT; CDR2 reads FYEKMQ (reference sequence). CDR3 in DNA: TGTGCCAGCAGCGAGCGGACATCCGATACGCAGTATTTT. Its translation: CASSERTSDTQYF. Variable domain in full (rest from reference TRBV13 and TRBJ2-3): AAGVIQSPRHLIKEKRETATLKCYPIPRHDTVYWYQQGPGQDPQFLISFYEKMQSDKGSIPDRFSAQQFSDYHSELNMSSLELGDSALYFCASSERTSDTQYFGPGTRLTVL.

A note on this clone: This same CDR3 is encoded by further DNA sequences in the sample. V usage is TRBV30 and J usage is TRBJ2-7; D ambiguous. Trimming stripped 2 bases from V and 1 base from J, with 6 bases between. The CDR3 runs 12 residues. CDR1 is GTSNPN, CDR2 SVGIG, per germline (reference sequence). The CDR3 DNA is TGTGCCTGGAGTATGGTTTCCTACGAGCAGTACTTC. It yields the protein CAWSMVSYEQYF.

The chain has TRBV28 and TRBJ1-1, with TRBD1 matching 9 bases. Germline V gives CDR1 MDHEN, CDR2 SYDVKM. J lost 5 bases, V lost 6 bases, and 7 bases had no gene match. CDR3 size: 14 residues. CDR3 sequence: CASRRQGVGTEAFF. CDR3 sequence (DNA): TGTGCCAGCAGGCGACAGGGGGTAGGGACTGAAGCTTTCTTT.

The chain carries TRBV27 and TRBJ2-7; D is uncertain. The CDR3 has 12 amino acids. Germline assignment: CDR1 MNHEY and CDR2 SMNVEV (reference sequence). Deletions cut 9 bases from V and 2 bases from J, with 11 bases between. CDR3 DNA sequence: TGTGCCAGGTATCAGAGACCCTACGAGCAGTACTTC. Translation gives CARYQRPYEQYF.

The V and J genes are TRBV9 and TRBJ2-7; D gene unclear. V lost 0 bases and J 2 bases, leaving 15 bases between the germline ends. Germline V CDR1 and CDR2: SGDLS, YYNGEE. The CDR3 has 16 amino acids. The CDR3 spells CASSVGGSSSPYEQYF. DNA of the CDR3: TGTGCCAGCAGCGTAGGTGGCAGCTCTTCGCCCTACGAGCAGTACTTC. Together with reference TRBV9 and TRBJ2-7, the CDR3 gives the full variable domain: DSGVTQTPKHLITATGQRVTLRCSPRSGDLSVYWYQQSLDQGLQFLIQYYNGEERAKGNILERFSAQQFPDLHSELNLSSLELGDSALYFCASSVGGSSSPYEQYFGPGTRLTVT.

This sequence joins TRBV7-9 and TRBJ2-7; TRBD1 agrees at 9 bases. CDR1 and CDR2 (germline): SEHNR, FQNEAQ (reference sequence). The CDR3 loop spans 14 amino acids. The ends lost 4 bases at V and 5 bases at J; junction bases unmatched: 6. CDR3 in DNA: TGTGCCAGCAGCTACCGGGACAGGGTTCACGAGCAGTACTTC. Protein: CASSYRDRVHEQYF.

The rearrangement uses TRBV27 and TRBJ2-1; 13 bases line up with TRBD2. V gave up 3 bases and J gave up 5 bases; unmatched junction bases: 7. Germline assignment: CDR1 MNHEY and CDR2 SMNVEV (reference sequence). CDR3 length equals 17 residues. CDR3 amino acids: CASSLPGLAGVHNEQFF. The CDR3, as DNA: TGTGCCAGCAGTTTGCCTGGACTAGCGGGGGTCCACAATGAGCAGTTCTTC.